Shown below are 28 T cell receptor beta chains from a single sample sequenced in a study of blood T cell repertoires in COVID-19. The repertoire was sequenced with immunoSEQ multiplex PCR; TCRdb's copy has only in-frame clones and lacks some. In the table there are about 350,000 clones, roughly nine tenths of which are singletons. The specimen was peripheral blood. The receptor set was obtained from a woman aged 60-70 years with COVID-19, enrolled during active disease.

CDR3 loop: CASSKGIRADWVAFF. DNA of the CDR3: TGTGCCAGCAGCAAAGGGATCAGGGCAGATTGGGTAGCTTTCTTT. The chain is built from TRBV21-1 and TRBJ1-1; TRBD1, the table's D call, lacks a check against the DNA. TRBV21-1 is noted as a pseudogene. CDR3 length: 15 amino acids.

This chain uses TRBV6-5 with TRBJ2-1, with D perhaps matching TRBD1 (8 bases). The V and J ends lost 5 bases and 10 bases respectively, with 12 bases between them. The CDR3 extends over 12 amino acids. Germline CDR1 is MNHEY and CDR2 is SVGAGI. CDR3 amino acids: CASSTGGEEQFF. CDR3 bases: TGTGCCAGCAGTACAGGGGGGGAGGAGCAGTTCTTC.

The V and J genes are TRBV5-1 and TRBJ2-3; 9 bases are shared with TRBD1. V lost 5 bases and J lost 0; bases outside the gene matches: 7. The CDR3 totals 16 residues. The germline gives CDR1 SGHRS, CDR2 YFSETQ. CDR3 loop: CASRRTGDPSTDTQYF. The CDR3 bases are TGCGCCAGCAGGCGGACAGGGGACCCTAGCACAGATACGCAGTATTTT.

A single count supports this clone. V usage is TRBV29-1 and J usage is TRBJ1-6, with a weak D call TRBD1 (5 bases). CDR3 length: 13 residues. Germline CDR1 is SQVTM and CDR2 is ANQGSEA. Trimming cost V 5 bases and J 9 bases, with 14 bases left between them. The CDR3, as DNA: TGCAGCGTTCAAAGTGGGGCTCGTTCACCCCTCCACTTT. Protein: CSVQSGARSPLHF.

V gene TRBV27 combines with J gene TRBJ1-5; D not resolved. CDR1 and CDR2 from the germline V gene are MNHEY and SMNVEV (reference sequence). V was clipped by 2 bases and J by 9 bases, with 11 bases between them. The CDR3 is made up of 13 amino acids. The CDR3 here is CASSLDRSGPQHF. CDR3 sequence (DNA): TGTGCCAGCAGTTTAGATAGGTCGGGGCCCCAGCATTTT.

This chain connects TRBV20-1 to TRBJ1-2, with 7 nucleotides matching TRBD1. The CDR3 loop spans 15 amino acids. Germline V gene lookup returns CDR1 DFQATT and CDR2 SNEGSKA (reference sequence). The trim removed 3 bases at V and 0 bases at J, leaving 7 bases unmatched. Written as DNA, the CDR3 is TGCAGTGCTAGTGGGGGACAGATAGCTAACTATGGCTACACCTTC. Translation: CSASGGQIANYGYTF.

The chain links TRBV5-5 to TRBJ2-7; weak D call: TRBD1 (5 bases). V was clipped by 1 base and J by 4 bases, with 9 bases between them. Germline CDR1 is SGHKS and CDR2 is YYEKEE (reference sequence). CDR3 length: 13 amino acids. In DNA form, the CDR3 reads TGTGCCAGCAGCTTGACCACAGGATACGAGCAGTACTTC. Its protein is CASSLTTGYEQYF.

V gene TRBV7-2 combines with J gene TRBJ2-7; D possibly corresponds to TRBD2 (6 bases). Germline assignment: CDR1 SGHTA and CDR2 FQGNSA. The germline V and J ends were trimmed by 5 bases and 6 bases, with 20 bases remaining between them. The CDR3 length is 15 residues. DNA for the CDR3: TGTGCCAGCAGCCGGGGGACTCAAACCACTGTCGAGCAGTACTTC. Its protein product is CASSRGTQTTVEQYF.

In its sample, this clone was seen once. The chain combines TRBV19 with TRBJ2-6; a possible D gene is TRBD1 (5 bases). V gave up 1 base and J gave up 2 bases, with 18 bases separating them. The CDR3 runs to 19 residues. Germline loops: CDR1 LNHDA, CDR2 SQIVND (reference sequence). The CDR3 loop reads CASSIVRQGGSPGANVLTF. Here the CDR3 DNA reads TGTGCCAGTAGTATAGTCCGGCAGGGTGGGTCCCCTGGGGCCAACGTCCTGACTTTC.

This clone was detected once. The chain has TRBV6-5 and TRBJ1-6, with 7 bases aligning to TRBD1. This CDR3 contains 15 residues. Trimming removed 2 bases from V and 8 bases from J; junction bases left unmatched: 6. Germline loops: CDR1 MNHEY, CDR2 SVGAGI. The CDR3 spells CASSYNRDSHSPLHF. CDR3 DNA: TGTGCCAGCAGTTACAACCGGGACAGCCATTCACCCCTCCACTTT.

The V and J genes are TRBV10-3 and TRBJ1-2, with D perhaps TRBD1 (6 bases). CDR3 length equals 15 residues. The V end was cut by 1 base, the J end by 3 bases, with 12 bases between. From germline, CDR1 is ENHRY and CDR2 SYGVKD. The CDR3 sequence: CAISEFNRADYGYTF. As DNA, the CDR3 is TGTGCCATCAGTGAGTTCAACAGGGCGGACTATGGCTACACCTTC.

The chain uses TRBV3-1 (or the pseudogene TRBV3-2) and TRBJ2-5, with a tentative D call TRBD2 (5 bases). This CDR3 spans 13 amino acids. V was shortened by 4 bases and J by 0 bases, with 6 bases between the two germline ends. Germline CDR1 reads LGHDT; CDR2 reads YNNKEL (reference sequence). This CDR3 is CASSPGYQETQYF. CDR3 sequence (DNA): TGTGCCAGCAGCCCGGGGTACCAAGAGACCCAGTACTTC.

The chain couples TRBV6-5 to TRBJ1-5, with D perhaps TRBD1 (6 bases). CDR3 length: 15 amino acids. Between the trimmed V and J ends, which lost 6 bases and 0 bases, there was a span of 12 bases. Germline V gives CDR1 MNHEY, CDR2 SVGAGI. CDR3 DNA sequence: TGTGCCAGCAGCCGGACAGCTTCTAGCAATCAGCCCCAGCATTTT. Its translation is CASSRTASSNQPQHF.

J is TRBJ2-3 and V is TRBV11-2; TRBD2 aligns across 9 bases. Per germline, CDR1 SGHAT and CDR2 FQNNGV. The length of the CDR3 is 15 residues. Losses at the gene ends were 0 bases for V and 4 bases for J; bases not matched to a gene: 2. The CDR3 reads CASSLDAGGPDTQYF. The CDR3 DNA reads TGTGCCAGCAGCTTAGATGCGGGGGGGCCAGATACGCAGTATTTT.

V gene TRBV6-2 or TRBV6-3 combines with J gene TRBJ1-6; D call uncertain. There are 16 residues in the CDR3. CDR1 is MNHEY, CDR2 SVGEGT, per germline. Trimming pared 6 bases from V and 3 bases from J, leaving 15 bases between. The CDR3 coding sequence is TGTGCCAGCAGCCGCACGGGAGCCAGCTATAATTCACCCCTCCACTTT. Amino acid sequence: CASSRTGASYNSPLHF.

The chain recombines TRBV5-1 with TRBJ2-1; 9 positions agree with TRBD2. Per germline, CDR1 SGHRS and CDR2 YFSETQ. This CDR3 spans 15 amino acids. With 4 bases clipped from V and 4 bases from J, the junction kept 6 bases outside the gene matches. DNA of the CDR3: TGCGCCAGCAGCCCCGTAGCGGGGGAATACAATGAGCAGTTCTTC. Translated, it gives CASSPVAGEYNEQFF.

V is TRBV6-2 or TRBV6-3 and J is TRBJ1-4; the match to TRBD1 covers 7 bases. In germline, CDR1 is MNHEY, CDR2 SVGEGT. The CDR3 has 14 amino acids. Trimming removed 4 bases from V and 2 bases from J; junction bases left unmatched: 1. The CDR3 here is CASSSDRTNEKLFF. CDR3 DNA: TGTGCCAGCAGTTCGGACAGGACTAATGAAAAACTGTTTTTT.

V and J are TRBV7-2 and TRBJ2-7; the match to TRBD2 covers 7 bases. Germline V gene sequence: CDR1 SGHTA, CDR2 FQGNSA. The V and J ends lost 3 bases and 0 bases, in that order; junction bases with no gene match: 2. The CDR3 sequence is 14 residues long. CDR3 in amino acids: CASSFRGVSYEQYF. The CDR3, as DNA: TGTGCCAGCAGCTTCCGGGGGGTCTCCTACGAGCAGTACTTC.

The rearrangement uses TRBV9 and TRBJ1-3; TRBD1 aligns across 9 bases. This CDR3 spans 16 amino acids. Trimming cost V 3 bases and J 3 bases; bases outside gene matches: 7. Germline V gene sequence: CDR1 SGDLS, CDR2 YYNGEE. The CDR3 DNA reads as TGTGCCAGCAGCGACGGGACAGGGTCCAATGGAAACACCATATATTTT. Translating it yields CASSDGTGSNGNTIYF.

This chain connects TRBV18 to TRBJ1-3; 7 bases line up with TRBD1. The length of the CDR3 is 15 residues. Looked up from germline, CDR1 is KGHSH and CDR2 is LQKENI. Trimming cost V 5 bases and J 4 bases; bases outside gene matches: 8. The CDR3 nucleotides are TGTGCCAGCTCAACAGGGGCCCTCGGGGGAAACACCATATATTTT. As protein: CASSTGALGGNTIYF.

This chain connects TRBV9 to TRBJ1-1, with D maybe TRBD1 (6 bases). Trimming took 4 bases from V and 4 from J, leaving 17 bases between them. Germline loops: CDR1 SGDLS, CDR2 YYNGEE. This CDR3 has 15 residues. The CDR3 DNA sequence: TGTGCCAGCAGCCCCCGAGAGGGGGGGGGCACTGAAGCTTTCTTT. This translates into CASSPREGGGTEAFF.

This clone was counted once. The gene calls are TRBV2 and TRBJ2-4; maybe TRBD1 (6 bases). V was clipped by 6 bases and J by 1 base, with 13 bases between them. The CDR3 is 15 residues long. Germline V CDR1 and CDR2: SNHLY, FYNNEI. The CDR3 is CASRRGSSAKNIQYF. CDR3 sequence (DNA): TGTGCCAGCAGAAGGGGGTCCTCGGCCAAAAACATTCAGTACTTC. The full variable domain, rest sourced from reference TRBV2 and TRBJ2-4, is EPEVTQTPSHQVTQMGQEVILRCVPISNHLYFYWYRQILGQKVEFLVSFYNNEISEKSEIFDDQFSVERPDGSNFTLKIRSTKLEDSAMYFCASRRGSSAKNIQYFGAGTRLSVL.

The V and J genes are TRBV23-1 and TRBJ1-2, with D maybe TRBD1 (6 bases). TRBV23-1 is an open reading frame, and its role is uncertain. V gave up 10 bases and J gave up 2 bases, with 17 bases separating them. The CDR3 contains 14 residues. CDR3 protein: CAIITHRENYGYTF. The DNA of the CDR3 is TGCGCCATTATTACACACAGGGAAAACTATGGCTACACCTTC.

The chain uses TRBV7-9 and TRBJ2-1, with D tentatively TRBD1 (5 bases). This CDR3 region has 12 residues. Germline CDR1 SEHNR, CDR2 FQNEAQ (reference sequence). Trimming stripped 5 bases from V and 10 bases from J, with 12 bases between. The CDR3 protein is CASSPQGIEQFF. In DNA form, the CDR3 reads TGTGCCAGCAGCCCCCAGGGCATCGAGCAGTTCTTC.

V and J are TRBV27 and TRBJ2-7, with TRBD1 matching over 11 bases. Trimming removed 6 bases from V and 6 bases from J; junction bases left unmatched: 19. The CDR3 has 18 residues. Germline V gene sequence: CDR1 MNHEY, CDR2 SMNVEV (reference sequence). The CDR3 DNA sequence: TGTGCCAGCAGCAAAAAATCTCCCGGGACAGGGGGAAGGGGCGAGCAGTACTTC. Its protein product is CASSKKSPGTGGRGEQYF.

CDR3 amino acids: CAINDPGQSYEQYF. DNA of the CDR3: TGTGCCATCAACGATCCGGGACAGTCCTACGAGCAGTACTTC. The V and J genes are TRBV10-3 and TRBJ2-7; 7 bases are shared with TRBD1. V lost 7 bases to trimming and J lost 1 base; unmatched junction nucleotides: 7. The germline V gene encodes CDR1 ENHRY and CDR2 SYGVKD. This CDR3 comprises 14 residues.

A single count supports this clone. CDR3 DNA sequence: TGTGCCAGCAGCTTGGATGGCGCGCGGCCCTCGGACACTGAAGCTTTCTTT. Translating gives CASSLDGARPSDTEAFF. J is TRBJ1-1 and V is TRBV7-9; D gene unclear. The CDR3 consists of 17 residues. Germline V lookup: CDR1 SEHNR, CDR2 FQNEAQ (reference sequence). With 3 bases removed from V and 3 bases from J, the gap between germline ends came to 20 bases.

The chain recombines TRBV28 with TRBJ2-7; a weak D match, TRBD1 (6 bases). In germline, CDR1 is MDHEN, CDR2 SYDVKM. This CDR3 is 14 amino acids long. V gave up 7 bases and J gave up 2 bases, with 15 bases separating them. The CDR3 coding sequence is TGTGCCAGCAATGCCGGGACACCCCCCTACGAGCAGTACTTC. Protein sequence: CASNAGTPPYEQYF.